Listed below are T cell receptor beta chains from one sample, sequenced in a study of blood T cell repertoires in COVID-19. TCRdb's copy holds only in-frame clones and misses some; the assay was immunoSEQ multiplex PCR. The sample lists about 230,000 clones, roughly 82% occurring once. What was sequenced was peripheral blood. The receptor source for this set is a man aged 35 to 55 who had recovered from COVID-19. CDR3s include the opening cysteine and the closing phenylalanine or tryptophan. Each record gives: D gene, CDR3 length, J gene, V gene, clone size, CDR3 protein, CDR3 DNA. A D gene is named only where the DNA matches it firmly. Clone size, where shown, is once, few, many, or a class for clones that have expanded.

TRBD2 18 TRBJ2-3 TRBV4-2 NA CASSQDWAGVKNTDTQYF TGTGCCAGCAGCCAAGACTGGGCGGGGGTAAAGAACACAGATACGCAGTATTTT
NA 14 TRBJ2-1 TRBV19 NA CASSLGQTYNEQFF TGTGCCAGTAGCCTCGGTCAAACGTACAATGAGCAGTTCTTC
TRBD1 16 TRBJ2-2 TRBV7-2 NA CASSLEQGAITGELFF TGTGCCAGCAGCTTAGAACAGGGGGCTATTACCGGGGAGCTGTTTTTT
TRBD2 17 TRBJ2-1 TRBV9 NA CASSPGLAGVAYNEQFF TGTGCCAGCAGCCCGGGACTAGCGGGAGTCGCCTACAATGAGCAGTTCTTC
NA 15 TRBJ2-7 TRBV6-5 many CASSYDLAGSYEQYF TGTGCCAGCAGTTACGACCTGGCAGGGTCCTACGAGCAGTACTTC
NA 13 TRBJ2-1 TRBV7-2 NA CASSPGLSNEQFF TGTGCCAGCAGCCCCGGACTAAGTAATGAGCAGTTCTTC
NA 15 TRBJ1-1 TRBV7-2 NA CASSLGRARNTEAFF TGTGCCAGCAGCTTAGGGAGGGCGAGGAACACTGAAGCTTTCTTT
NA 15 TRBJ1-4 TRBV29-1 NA CSVFSTQGESEKLFF TGCAGCGTTTTTTCCACACAGGGTGAAAGTGAAAAACTGTTTTTT
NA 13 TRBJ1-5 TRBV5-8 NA CASSRQPYQPQHF TGTGCCAGCAGCCGACAGCCTTATCAGCCCCAGCATTTT
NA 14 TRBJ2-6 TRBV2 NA CASKTGSGANVLTF TGTGCCAGCAAAACAGGCTCTGGGGCCAACGTCCTGACTTTC
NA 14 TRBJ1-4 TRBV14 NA CASSQDYGTVELFF TGTGCCAGCAGCCAAGACTATGGTACAGTGGAACTGTTTTTT
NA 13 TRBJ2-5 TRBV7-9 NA CASSFGGDETQYF TGTGCCAGCAGCTTTGGCGGAGACGAGACCCAGTACTTC
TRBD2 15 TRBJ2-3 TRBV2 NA CASSGLAGGADTQYF TGTGCCAGCAGTGGGCTAGCGGGAGGGGCGGATACGCAGTATTTT
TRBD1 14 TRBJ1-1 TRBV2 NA CASISGTVNTEAFF TGTGCCAGCATCTCCGGGACAGTGAACACTGAAGCTTTCTTT
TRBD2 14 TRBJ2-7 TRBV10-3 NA CAIRGLADNYEQYF TGTGCCATCAGGGGACTAGCGGACAACTACGAGCAGTACTTC
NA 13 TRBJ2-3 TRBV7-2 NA CASSLIGVHTQYF TGTGCCAGCAGCTTAATCGGGGTACATACGCAGTATTTT
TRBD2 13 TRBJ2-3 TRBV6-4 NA CASSLAGGDTQYF TGTGCCAGCAGTTTAGCGGGGGGAGATACGCAGTATTTT
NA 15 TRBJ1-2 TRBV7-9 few CASSLVGQGSDGYTF TGTGCCAGCAGCTTAGTAGGTCAGGGGAGTGATGGCTACACCTTC
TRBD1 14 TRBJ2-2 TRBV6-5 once CASRDTGGNGELFF TGTGCCAGCAGAGACACAGGGGGTAACGGGGAGCTGTTTTTT
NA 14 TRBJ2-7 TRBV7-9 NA CASSSPGLDYEQYF TGTGCCAGCAGCTCTCCGGGACTTGACTACGAGCAGTACTTC
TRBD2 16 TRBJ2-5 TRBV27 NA CASSPRLAGGGETQYF TGTGCCAGCAGTCCCCGACTAGCGGGAGGTGGAGAGACCCAGTACTTC
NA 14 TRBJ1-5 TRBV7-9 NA CASSSSTNYQPQHF TGTGCCAGCAGCTCCTCGACTAATTATCAGCCCCAGCATTTT
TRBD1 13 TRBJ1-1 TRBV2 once CASSLRQGTEAFF TGTGCCAGCAGTTTAAGACAGGGCACTGAAGCTTTCTTT
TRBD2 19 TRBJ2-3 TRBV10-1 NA CASSDVASGGALNTDTQYF TGCGCCAGCAGTGATGTGGCTAGCGGGGGGGCCTTGAACACAGATACGCAGTATTTT
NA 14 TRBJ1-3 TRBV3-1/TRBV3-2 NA CASSPDSTRGTIYF TGTGCCAGCAGCCCAGACAGCACTCGAGGCACCATATATTTT
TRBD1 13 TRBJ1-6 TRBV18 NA CASSPDRDSPLHF TGTGCCAGCTCACCCGACAGGGATTCACCCCTCCACTTT
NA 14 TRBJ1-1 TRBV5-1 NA CASSEPYRNTEAFF TGCGCCAGCAGCGAACCCTATAGGAACACTGAAGCTTTCTTT
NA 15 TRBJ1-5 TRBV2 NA CASSKRQASGQPQHF TGTGCCAGCAGCAAAAGGCAGGCCAGTGGTCAGCCCCAGCATTTT
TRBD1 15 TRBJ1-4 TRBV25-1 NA CASSEQGAGGEKLFF TGTGCCAGCAGTGAACAGGGGGCAGGAGGTGAAAAACTGTTTTTT
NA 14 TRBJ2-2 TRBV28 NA CATVTGSNTGELFF TGTGCCACCGTGACAGGTTCCAACACCGGGGAGCTGTTTTTT
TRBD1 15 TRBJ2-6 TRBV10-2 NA CASRPRGRGANVLTF TGCGCCAGCAGGCCCAGGGGGCGGGGGGCCAACGTCCTGACTTTC
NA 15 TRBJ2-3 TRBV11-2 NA CASSLRRLAGYTQYF TGTGCCAGCAGCTTACGCCGGTTAGCCGGATATACGCAGTATTTT
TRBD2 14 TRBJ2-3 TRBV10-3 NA CAICGGGGGDTQYF TGTGCCATCTGTGGTGGGGGGGGTGGGGATACGCAGTATTTT
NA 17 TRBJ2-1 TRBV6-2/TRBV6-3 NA CASSVNFGGSSYNEQFF TGTGCCAGCAGTGTTAACTTCGGGGGTAGCTCCTACAATGAGCAGTTCTTC
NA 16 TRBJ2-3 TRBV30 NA CAWSVLAGWGTDTQYF TGTGCCTGGAGTGTACTTGCGGGATGGGGGACAGATACGCAGTATTTT
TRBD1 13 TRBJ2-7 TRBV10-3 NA CATTGTGAHEQYF TGTGCCACCACCGGGACAGGGGCCCACGAGCAGTACTTC
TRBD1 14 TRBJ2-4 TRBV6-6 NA CASSSPDRGNIQYF TGTGCCAGCAGTTCCCCGGACAGGGGAAACATTCAGTACTTC
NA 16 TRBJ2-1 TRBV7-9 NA CASSRTTGYSYNEQFF TGTGCCAGCAGCCGAACGACAGGCTACTCCTACAATGAGCAGTTCTTC
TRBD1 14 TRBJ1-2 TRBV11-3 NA CASSGRTGDGGYTF TGTGCCAGCAGCGGGAGGACAGGTGATGGGGGCTACACCTTC
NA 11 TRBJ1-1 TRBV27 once CASGGAAEAFF TGTGCCAGCGGGGGGGCTGCTGAAGCTTTCTTT
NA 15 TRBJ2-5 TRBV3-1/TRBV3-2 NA CASSQGPTFGETQYF TGTGCCAGCAGCCAAGGGCCCACCTTCGGGGAGACCCAGTACTTC
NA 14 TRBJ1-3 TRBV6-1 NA CASSDTSSGNTIYF TGTGCCAGCAGTGACACGAGCTCTGGAAACACCATATATTTT